These 32 T cell receptor beta chains were sequenced from one sample in a study of T-cell reconstitution after alpha-beta-depleted transplantation in children. Preparation of the TCRbeta library used unique molecular identifiers. TCRdb re-called the PCR reads with MiXCR, one entry per CDR3 protein. The sample yields roughly 420,000 distinct CDR3 sequences, around 16% seen once. The specimen comprised PBMCs, mostly from graft donor cells, sampled 360 days after TCRalphabeta/CD19-depleted stem cell transplant. These TCRs come from a boy under three years old who had a stem cell transplant for Wiskott-Aldrich syndrome, so the T cells may come from the graft donor.

This chain uses TRBV7-9 with TRBJ2-1; D gene uncertain. Trimming cost V 5 bases and J 5 bases, with 13 bases left between them. Germline-derived CDR1 and CDR2 are SEHNR and FQNEAQ (reference sequence). The CDR3 is 14 residues long. The CDR3 nucleotides are TGTGCCAGCAGCGGACCCCGAATAAACAATGAGCAGTTCTTC. It yields the protein CASSGPRINNEQFF. Full variable domain (missing parts from reference TRBV7-9 and TRBJ2-1): DTGVSQNPRHKITKRGQNVTFRCDPISEHNRLYWYRQTLGQGPEFLTYFQNEAQLEKSRLLSDRFSAERPKGSFSTLEIQRTEQGDSAMYLCASSGPRINNEQFFGPGTRLTVL.

V gene TRBV20-1 combines with J gene TRBJ2-5; weak D call: TRBD1 (5 bases). Trimming left V 6 bases short and J 0 bases short, with 11 bases between. Germline V CDR1 and CDR2: DFQATT, SNEGSKA (reference sequence). The CDR3 length is 13 residues. DNA of the CDR3: TGCAGTGCCTTAACAGGCTACCAAGAGACCCAGTACTTC. It codes for CSALTGYQETQYF.

V is TRBV29-1 and J is TRBJ2-2; D gene unclear. The CDR3 consists of 14 residues. Germline V gene lookup returns CDR1 SQVTM and CDR2 ANQGSEA. V was shortened by 1 base and J by 2 bases, with 8 bases between the two germline ends. CDR3 protein: CSVEGAGNTGELFF. The CDR3 DNA reads TGCAGCGTTGAAGGAGCCGGTAACACCGGGGAGCTGTTTTTT.

The chain uses TRBV15 and TRBJ2-1, with unresolved D. Per the germline V gene, CDR1 is LNHNV and CDR2 is YYDKDF (reference sequence). The CDR3 loop spans 13 amino acids. V gave up 1 base and J gave up 9 bases, with 10 bases separating them. The CDR3 coding sequence is TGTGCCACCAGCAGAGCCTCCACCGGTGAGCAGTTCTTC. Translated: CATSRASTGEQFF.

This clonotype has a count of ten or more. The V call is TRBV12-3 or TRBV12-4, the J call TRBJ2-7; TRBD2 matches 7 bases. The J segment lost 1 base and the V segment lost 4 bases, leaving 7 bases of the junction unmatched. The CDR3 loop spans 15 amino acids. CDR3 residues: CASSSSGVRSYEQYF. The CDR3, as DNA: TGTGCCAGCAGTTCAAGCGGGGTTAGGTCCTACGAGCAGTACTTC.

This clonotype was counted a few times. V gene TRBV10-1 combines with J gene TRBJ2-2; D is possibly TRBD1 (6 bases). This CDR3 has 14 amino acids. V was cut by 8 bases and J by 2 bases, with 12 bases left in between. Germline V gives CDR1 WNHNN, CDR2 SYGVQD (reference sequence). The CDR3 is CASSDSFNTGELFF. The CDR3 DNA follows: TGCGCCAGCTCGGACAGCTTTAACACCGGGGAGCTGTTTTTT.

This clonotype was seen more than once but under ten times. The chain employs TRBV12-3 or TRBV12-4 and TRBJ2-1; TRBD2 aligns across 8 bases. The CDR3 loop spans 14 amino acids. V shed 10 bases and J 0 bases; nucleotides not matched to a gene: 5. The CDR3 DNA follows: TGTGCCATCGGGAGGGGGGTCTCCTACAATGAGCAGTTCTTC. Translating it yields CAIGRGVSYNEQFF.

The gene calls are TRBV5-1 and TRBJ2-1, with TRBD1 identical over 7 bases. CDR1 and CDR2 from the germline V gene are SGHRS and YFSETQ. The CDR3 extends over 15 amino acids. The V segment lost 2 bases and the J segment 4 bases; nucleotides outside the gene matches: 6. CDR3 sequence (DNA): TGCGCCAGCAGCTTTGCACAGGGGACGTACAATGAGCAGTTCTTC. Its translation is CASSFAQGTYNEQFF.

The sample holds a few counts of this clonotype. At one of its ends the junction is not consistent with the germline gene, which may arise from a read error. The chain has TRBV27 and TRBJ2-1; 11 positions match TRBD2. The CDR3 contains 20 residues. In germline, CDR1 is MNHEY, CDR2 SMNVEV (reference sequence). The CDR3 region is CASSLSRGLAEKGSWNEQFF. The CDR3 DNA reads TGTGCCAGTAGTTTATCGAGGGGACTAGCGGAAAAGGGATCCTGGAATGAGCAGTTCTTC.

The V and J genes are TRBV6-1 and TRBJ2-1; 7 nucleotides match TRBD2. This CDR3 comprises 14 residues. J gave up 9 bases and V 7 bases, and 12 bases lay outside the gene matches. Germline V lookup: CDR1 MNHNS, CDR2 SASEGT. CDR3 sequence reads: CASIAAFQRGEQFF. DNA of the CDR3: TGTGCCAGCATTGCGGCCTTTCAGCGGGGTGAGCAGTTCTTC.

This clonotype was seen repeatedly, ten times or more. The gene calls are TRBV7-9 and TRBJ2-1, with 9 bases identical to TRBD1. This CDR3 region has 15 residues. After removal of 4 bases from V and 4 bases from J, the junction contained 5 bases not matched to a gene. Germline lookup yields CDR1 SEHNR and CDR2 FQNEAQ (reference sequence). The DNA for the CDR3 is TGTGCCAGCAGCTCTCGGGACAGGGTTTACAATGAGCAGTTCTTC. Amino acid sequence: CASSSRDRVYNEQFF.

V usage is TRBV29-1 and J usage is TRBJ2-5, with D uncertain. The CDR3 is made up of 11 amino acids. In germline, CDR1 is SQVTM, CDR2 ANQGSEA. V lost 6 bases to trimming and J lost 4 bases, with 9 bases between them. CDR3 loop: CSVANRETQYF. In DNA, the CDR3 is TGCAGCGTGGCCAACCGAGAGACCCAGTACTTC. Together with reference TRBV29-1 and TRBJ2-5, the CDR3 gives the full variable domain: SAVISQKPSRDICQRGTSLTIQCQVDSQVTMMFWYRQQPGQSLTLIATANQGSEATYESGFVIDKFPISRPNLTFSTLTVSNMSPEDSSIYLCSVANRETQYFGPGTRLLVL.

This chain connects TRBV10-3 to TRBJ2-2, with D tentatively TRBD1 (5 bases). This CDR3 is built from 13 residues. Trimming cost V 4 bases and J 5 bases, with 8 bases left between them. Looked up from germline, CDR1 is ENHRY and CDR2 is SYGVKD. CDR3: CAISGAGTGELFF. CDR3 nucleotides: TGTGCCATCAGTGGGGCAGGGACCGGGGAGCTGTTTTTT.

This clonotype was picked up a small number of times. The V gene is TRBV18, the J gene TRBJ1-6; TRBD1 matches at 7 bases. The V and J ends lost 3 bases and 7 bases, in that order; junction bases with no gene match: 9. This CDR3 comprises 16 residues. Germline V CDR1 and CDR2: KGHSH, LQKENI. In DNA form, the CDR3 reads TGTGCCAGCTCACCCCGTGACAGGGTGAGAAATTCACCCCTCCACTTT. Its translation: CASSPRDRVRNSPLHF.

The sample holds a few counts of this clonotype. DNA of the CDR3: TGCGCCAGCAGCCAAGAACCGATTAGCTCCTACAATGAGCAGTTCTTC. Protein product: CASSQEPISSYNEQFF. The V call is TRBV4-1, the J call TRBJ2-1, with unresolved D. Germline values: CDR1 MGHRA, CDR2 YSYEKL. The CDR3 loop spans 16 amino acids. Trimming removed 0 bases from V and 0 bases from J, with 9 bases in between.

The J gene is TRBJ2-1, the V gene TRBV5-1; perhaps TRBD1 as D (5 bases). Germline V lookup: CDR1 SGHRS, CDR2 YFSETQ. Trimming shortened V by 2 bases and J by 10 bases, and 7 bases separated the two germline ends. The CDR3 spans 11 residues. The CDR3 DNA is TGCGCCAGCAGCTTTGGGGCGGAGCAGTTCTTC. Translating gives CASSFGAEQFF. Complete variable domain (other parts from reference TRBV5-1 and TRBJ2-1): KAGVTQTPRYLIKTRGQQVTLSCSPISGHRSVSWYQQTPGQGLQFLFEYFSETQRNKGNFPGRFSGRQFSNSRSEMNVSTLELGDSALYLCASSFGAEQFFGPGTRLTVL.

The chain is built from TRBV4-3 and TRBJ2-3; unclear D gene. Germline-derived CDR1 and CDR2 are LGHNA and YSLEER. This CDR3 comprises 15 residues. The germline V and J ends were trimmed by 1 base and 4 bases, with 12 bases remaining between them. The CDR3 sequence is CASSQVRIFADTQYF. CDR3 in DNA: TGCGCCAGCAGCCAAGTCCGAATATTCGCAGATACGCAGTATTTT.

This clonotype came up a few times. This chain uses TRBV6-5 with TRBJ2-7, with D tentatively TRBD1 or TRBD2 (5 bases each). Trimming cost V 8 bases and J 2 bases, with 16 bases left between them. Germline V gives CDR1 MNHEY, CDR2 SVGAGI. CDR3 size: 14 residues. The CDR3, as DNA: TGTGCCAGCTCAAATGGGGGAAGGGCCTACGAGCAGTACTTC. Protein product: CASSNGGRAYEQYF.

J is TRBJ2-3 and V is TRBV20-1; no clear D gene. The V gene lost 8 bases and the J gene lost 5 bases, with 20 bases spanning the gap. CDR3 length: 14 residues. Germline CDR1 reads DFQATT; CDR2 reads SNEGSKA (reference sequence). CDR3 loop: CSPPAEQRRDTQYF. CDR3 sequence (DNA): TGCAGTCCACCGGCAGAGCAACGCAGAGATACGCAGTATTTT.

The rearrangement links TRBV4-3 to TRBJ2-1; TRBD2 aligns across 8 bases. The CDR3 is 16 amino acids. Germline trimming cut 2 bases from V and 4 bases from J; bases unmatched to any gene: 7. Germline values: CDR1 LGHNA, CDR2 YSLEER. CDR3 residues: CASSQRGGLGYNEQFF. The CDR3 region has the DNA TGCGCCAGCAGCCAACGGGGGGGCTTGGGGTACAATGAGCAGTTCTTC.

V gene TRBV5-6 combines with J gene TRBJ1-1; D is unresolved. The CDR3 extends over 15 amino acids. Trimming removed 0 bases from V and 5 bases from J, with 14 bases in between. CDR1 is SGHDT, CDR2 YYEEEE, per germline. The CDR3 spells CASSLAYGSGTEAFF. DNA of the CDR3: TGTGCCAGCAGCTTGGCCTATGGCAGCGGGACTGAAGCTTTCTTT.

This rearrangement joins TRBV19 to TRBJ2-1; D possibly corresponds to TRBD2 (5 bases). CDR1 and CDR2 from the germline V gene are LNHDA and SQIVND (reference sequence). The CDR3 totals 14 residues. V dropped 8 bases and J dropped 0 bases, with 11 bases sitting between them. The CDR3 nucleotides are TGTGCCAGTGCTAGCCGGGGCTCCTACAATGAGCAGTTCTTC. It encodes CASASRGSYNEQFF.

The chain uses TRBV13 and TRBJ2-2; no definite D call. Germline V gene sequence: CDR1 PRHDT, CDR2 FYEKMQ (reference sequence). This CDR3 region has 13 residues. V lost 2 bases and J lost 7, with 8 bases in between. CDR3 DNA sequence: TGTGCCAGCAGCTTATGGGAAGGCGGGGAGCTGTTTTTT. Amino acids: CASSLWEGGELFF.

Only a few counts were recorded for this clonotype. V gene TRBV12-3 or TRBV12-4 combines with J gene TRBJ2-7; 11 nucleotides match TRBD2. V lost 5 bases, J lost 3 bases, and 15 bases stayed unmatched. This CDR3 region has 18 residues. CDR3 loop: CASSPILAGGPFFYEQYF. The CDR3 coding sequence is TGTGCCAGCAGTCCCATTTTAGCGGGAGGGCCTTTTTTCTACGAGCAGTACTTC.

The chain combines TRBV30 with TRBJ2-7, with 10 positions matching TRBD2. The CDR3 consists of 13 residues. The germline gives CDR1 GTSNPN, CDR2 SVGIG (reference sequence). J lost 2 bases, V lost 6 bases, and 4 bases had no gene match. The CDR3 sequence is CACKREGPYEQYF. For the CDR3, the DNA is TGTGCCTGTAAGCGGGAGGGCCCCTACGAGCAGTACTTC.

The chain recombines TRBV20-1 with TRBJ1-1, with D hard to call. Deletions cut 1 base from V and 0 bases from J, with 6 bases between. Germline lookup yields CDR1 DFQATT and CDR2 SNEGSKA (reference sequence). The CDR3 runs 13 residues. CDR3 DNA sequence: TGCAGTGCTAGAGGTAGGCTGAACACTGAAGCTTTCTTT. It codes for CSARGRLNTEAFF.

This clonotype occurred a few times. The gene calls are TRBV5-1 and TRBJ1-1, with 7 bases lining up with TRBD1. CDR1 and CDR2 from the germline V gene are SGHRS and YFSETQ. V lost 3 bases and J lost 1; bases outside the gene matches: 3. This CDR3 contains 14 residues. The chain's CDR3 is CASSSDRANTEAFF. The CDR3 region has the DNA TGCGCCAGCAGCTCTGACAGGGCGAACACTGAAGCTTTCTTT.

This clonotype was seen ten or more times. Mismatch with germline at one junction end may stem from a read error. The chain joins TRBV5-1 to TRBJ2-4; weak D call: TRBD2 (6 bases). CDR1 is SGHRS, CDR2 YFSETQ, per germline. The CDR3 is 14 amino acids. DNA for the CDR3: TGTGCCAGCAGTCTTGGGGGGGCCAAAAACATTCAGTACTTC. This translates into CASSLGGAKNIQYF.

The chain links TRBV12-3 or TRBV12-4 to TRBJ2-5; possible D gene TRBD2, 5 bases. V was clipped by 6 bases and J by 4 bases, with 9 bases between them. CDR3 length: 12 amino acids. CDR3: CASRDWGETQYF. Written as DNA, the CDR3 is TGTGCCAGCAGGGACTGGGGAGAGACCCAGTACTTC.

The chain uses TRBV28 and TRBJ2-3; 11 bases line up with TRBD2. This CDR3 spans 15 amino acids. Germline V lookup: CDR1 MDHEN, CDR2 SYDVKM. The junction had 8 bases not matched to a gene; V was cut back by 7 bases and J by 5 bases. The CDR3 loop reads CASTFSGGGLDTQYF. CDR3 nucleotide sequence: TGTGCCAGCACCTTTAGCGGGGGGGGCTTAGATACGCAGTATTTT.

V and J are TRBV5-1 and TRBJ2-3, with no clear D. V dropped 0 bases and J dropped 10 bases, with 15 bases sitting between them. The CDR3 is 14 residues long. The germline V gene has CDR1 SGHRS and CDR2 YFSETQ. CDR3 coding DNA: TGCGCCAGCAGCTTGGAACCAAAGGTACGGCCGCAGTATTTT. Translation: CASSLEPKVRPQYF. Combining the CDR3 with reference TRBV5-1 and TRBJ2-3 gives the whole variable domain KAGVTQTPRYLIKTRGQQVTLSCSPISGHRSVSWYQQTPGQGLQFLFEYFSETQRNKGNFPGRFSGRQFSNSRSEMNVSTLELGDSALYLCASSLEPKVRPQYFGPGTRLTVL.

This clonotype was counted only a few times. The V and J genes are TRBV6-5 and TRBJ1-6; 7 bases are a match to TRBD1. This CDR3 comprises 15 residues. V trimming: 6 bases; J trimming: 3 bases; junction bases outside the gene matches: 5. CDR1 and CDR2 (germline): MNHEY, SVGAGI. The CDR3 DNA reads TGTGCCAGCAGGCTGACAGGGTTCTATAATTCACCCCTCCACTTT. This gives the protein CASRLTGFYNSPLHF.